This T cell receptor beta chain was sequenced in a study of response to subunit inactivated influenza vaccine. Study-wide points: The authors suggested that every seasonal influenza vaccination recruits few new T cells.

This clonotype has just a few counts. Its antigen is unknown. One entry per CDR3 protein, called by TCRdb with MiXCR from the RT-PCR reads. The repertoire has just over 300,000 distinct CDR3 sequences, about a fifth of them found once; the top ten carry 10% to 13%. This CDR3 region has 14 residues. Germline V gene sequence: CDR1 WSHSY, CDR2 SAAADI. Trimming shortened V by 2 bases and J by 4 bases, and 11 bases separated the two germline ends. The chain employs TRBV10-2 and TRBJ1-2, with D uncertain. This sequence was found in a man aged 50 to 75 who received an inactivated influenza vaccine. Sample: PBMCs from blood, taken about 20 months after vaccination. The CDR3 nucleotides read TGCGCCAGCAGTGAGAACAGCCCGCTCTATGGCTACACCTTC. It specifies CASSENSPLYGYTF.